The following is a T cell receptor beta chain sequence with its context. Its antigen is not known. V lost 7 bases to trimming and J lost 2 bases, with 18 bases between them. Germline lookup yields CDR1 MNHNY and CDR2 SVGAGI (reference sequence). CDR3 size: 15 residues. Blood CD8+ and CD4+ T cells underwent high-throughput TCR beta sequencing. The multiple sclerosis control group was made up of treatment-naive patients with stable or active relapsing-remitting disease. This sample is part of a study of CD8 T cells in Susac syndrome. Study-wide findings and caveats: It was acknowledged in the study that its TCR sequencing and HLA analysis involved a relatively small number of individuals.

Random hexamers served to reverse transcribe roughly 0.45 to 1 ug RNA. Each CDR3 protein is one row after TCRdb ran MiXCR on the immunoSEQ multiplex PCR reads. The data show 100,000 to 150,000 distinct CDR3 sequences, around 80% seen once. The receptor's source is a human donor with multiple sclerosis. The V gene is TRBV6-6, the J gene TRBJ2-7; D not certain. The specimen was CD8+ T cells from PBMCs. The CDR3 DNA reads TGTGCCAGCAATAAGGATAGGGCAGGCACCTACGAGCAGTACGTC. Its translation is CASNKDRAGTYEQYV.